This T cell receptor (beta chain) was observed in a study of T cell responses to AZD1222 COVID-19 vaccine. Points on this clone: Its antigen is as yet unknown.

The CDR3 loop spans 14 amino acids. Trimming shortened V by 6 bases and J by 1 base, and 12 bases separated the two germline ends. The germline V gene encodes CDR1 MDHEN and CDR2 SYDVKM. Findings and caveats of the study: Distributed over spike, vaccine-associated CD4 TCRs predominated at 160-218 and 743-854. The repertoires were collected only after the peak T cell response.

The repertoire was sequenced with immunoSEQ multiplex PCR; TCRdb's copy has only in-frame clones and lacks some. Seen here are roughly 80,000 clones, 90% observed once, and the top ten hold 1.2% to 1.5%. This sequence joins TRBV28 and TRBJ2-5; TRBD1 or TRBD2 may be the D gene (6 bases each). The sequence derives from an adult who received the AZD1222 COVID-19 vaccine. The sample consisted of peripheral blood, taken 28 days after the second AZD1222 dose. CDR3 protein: CASRPGGGQETQYF. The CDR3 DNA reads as TGTGCCAGCAGACCAGGAGGGGGCCAAGAGACCCAGTACTTC. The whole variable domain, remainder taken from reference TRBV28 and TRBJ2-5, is DVKVTQSSRYLVKRTGEKVFLECVQDMDHENMFWYRQDPGLGLRLIYFSYDVKMKEKGDIPEGYSVSREKKERFSLILESASTNQTSMYLCASRPGGGQETQYFGPGTRLLVL.